These 26 T cell receptor beta chains came from one sample sequenced in a study of shared clonotypes between healthy human individuals. Profiled with immunoSEQ multiplex PCR; TCRdb holds only in-frame clones, not every one. The table includes about 1.4 million clones, around 97% detected once. The specimen sequenced was naive CD4+ T cells sorted from blood. The subset was: CD45RA+ positively selected. The receptors were sampled from a man younger than 45 in good health.

The CDR3 loop reads CASSPPANAEAFF. In nucleotides, the CDR3 is TGTGCCAGCAGCCCCCCAGCGAATGCCGAAGCTTTCTTT. This sequence joins TRBV28 and TRBJ1-1; D is ambiguous. Germline V gene data show CDR1 as MDHEN and CDR2 as SYDVKM. This CDR3 contains 13 residues. Trimming removed 6 bases at V and 8 bases at J, with 16 bases between.

Points on this clone: The same CDR3 also results from other DNA sequences found in this sample. V gene TRBV18 combines with J gene TRBJ1-1; D call uncertain. Trimming took 2 bases from V and 0 from J, leaving 4 bases between them. The CDR3 consists of 13 residues. The germline gives CDR1 KGHSH, CDR2 LQKENI. CDR3 sequence (DNA): TGTGCCAGCTCACCAGGGATGAACACTGAAGCTTTCTTT. Residues: CASSPGMNTEAFF.

The genes are TRBV14 and TRBJ1-2; D not resolved. Trimming cost V 1 base and J 0 bases, with 9 bases left between them. Per the germline V gene, CDR1 is SGHDN and CDR2 is FVKESK. The CDR3 has 15 residues. CDR3 sequence: CASSQGLTPNYGYTF. The CDR3 nucleotides are TGTGCCAGCAGCCAAGGATTAACTCCTAACTATGGCTACACCTTC.

The chain links TRBV28 to TRBJ2-1; D is undetermined. The CDR3 length is 12 residues. Germline V gene sequence: CDR1 MDHEN, CDR2 SYDVKM. V was pared by 5 bases and J by 2 bases, with 4 bases between. The DNA for the CDR3 is TGTGCCAGCAGTGGTCCCTACAATGAGCAGTTCTTC. The encoded protein is CASSGPYNEQFF.

In its sample, this clone was seen once. The chain uses TRBV25-1 and TRBJ1-1; D might be TRBD1 (5 bases). V lost 2 bases and J 3 bases, leaving 16 bases between the germline ends. This CDR3 region has 16 residues. Germline CDR1 and CDR2: MGHDK and SYGVNS. The CDR3 nucleotides are TGTGCCAGCAGTGAACAGCGAACGACAGTGGACACTGAAGCTTTCTTT. This codes for CASSEQRTTVDTEAFF.

V and J are TRBV6-1 and TRBJ2-4; 14 bases align to TRBD2. Germline CDR1 reads MNHNS; CDR2 reads SASEGT. J gave up 11 bases and V 7 bases, and 10 bases lay outside the gene matches. This CDR3 region has 15 residues. This chain's CDR3 is CASKEGLAGVLVQYF. In DNA, the CDR3 is TGTGCCAGCAAGGAGGGACTAGCGGGAGTCTTGGTTCAGTACTTC.

A word on this clone: The sample contains more than one DNA sequence encoding this CDR3. This chain links TRBV9 with TRBJ2-1, with 13 bases lining up with TRBD2. The germline V gene encodes CDR1 SGDLS and CDR2 YYNGEE. The V gene end was trimmed by 0 bases and the J gene end by 7 bases; junction bases not matched to a gene: 1. This CDR3 region has 15 residues. The CDR3 loop reads CASSVGLAGGNEQFF. The CDR3 DNA follows: TGTGCCAGCAGCGTAGGACTAGCGGGAGGAAATGAGCAGTTCTTC.

The chain combines TRBV6-5 with TRBJ1-1; D gene unclear. V dropped 0 bases and J dropped 1 base, with 9 bases sitting between them. Germline assignment: CDR1 MNHEY and CDR2 SVGAGI. This CDR3 has 15 residues. CDR3 nucleotides: TGTGCCAGCAGTTACTCGAGGAACAAGAACACTGAAGCTTTCTTT. Amino acids: CASSYSRNKNTEAFF.

With regard to this clone: The sample holds other DNA sequences that translate to the same CDR3. The chain is built from TRBV29-1 and TRBJ2-3, with D maybe TRBD1 (6 bases). The CDR3 runs to 12 residues. Trimming took off 3 bases at V and 6 bases at J, with 10 bases between the two ends. The V gene's germline CDR1 is SQVTM and CDR2 ANQGSEA. CDR3 residues: CSVDPGADTQYF. CDR3 nucleotide sequence: TGCAGCGTTGACCCAGGGGCGGATACGCAGTATTTT.

V gene TRBV18 combines with J gene TRBJ1-1; 9 bases match TRBD1. The CDR3 spans 20 residues. V shed 2 bases and J 0 bases; nucleotides not matched to a gene: 16. From germline, CDR1 is KGHSH and CDR2 LQKENI. Written as DNA, the CDR3 is TGTGCCAGCTCACCAATGATTCTCCGGGACAGGGTAGGGATGAACACTGAAGCTTTCTTT. This sequence encodes CASSPMILRDRVGMNTEAFF.

The V call is TRBV28, the J call TRBJ2-3; D remains ambiguous. This CDR3 comprises 16 residues. The V gene lost 5 bases and the J gene lost 5 bases, with 20 bases spanning the gap. Looked up from germline, CDR1 is MDHEN and CDR2 is SYDVKM. The CDR3 sequence: CASSPLGLVGRDTQYF. CDR3 DNA: TGTGCCAGCAGTCCTCTAGGCCTAGTTGGTAGAGATACGCAGTATTTT.

The chain couples TRBV4-1 to TRBJ2-3; maybe TRBD2 (6 bases). The CDR3 has 15 residues. V gave up 2 bases and J gave up 3 bases, with 12 bases separating them. In germline, CDR1 is MGHRA, CDR2 YSYEKL. The CDR3 nucleotides read TGCGCCAGCAGCCAACACCGGGACTTAACAGATACGCAGTATTTT. Protein product: CASSQHRDLTDTQYF.

The chain uses TRBV29-1 and TRBJ2-5; tentatively, D is TRBD1 or TRBD2 (5 bases each). The CDR3 is 12 amino acids. Germline V CDR1 and CDR2: SQVTM, ANQGSEA. V was shortened by 4 bases and J by 4 bases, with 10 bases between the two germline ends. CDR3 loop: CSVVGALETQYF. Here the CDR3 DNA reads TGCAGCGTTGTCGGGGCCTTAGAGACCCAGTACTTC.

This chain links TRBV27 with TRBJ1-5, with D possibly TRBD1 on 5 matching bases. Deletions cut 4 bases from V and 6 bases from J, with 10 bases between. The CDR3 sequence is 13 residues long. The V gene's germline CDR1 is MNHEY and CDR2 SMNVEV (reference sequence). CDR3 protein: CASSSGGGQPQHF. CDR3 nucleotide sequence: TGTGCCAGCAGTTCCGGGGGTGGTCAGCCCCAGCATTTT.

This clone was recorded once. This chain uses TRBV7-2 with TRBJ2-1; D is possibly TRBD2 (6 bases). CDR1 is SGHTA and CDR2 is FQGNSA in the germline V gene. V was clipped by 2 bases and J by 0 bases, with 14 bases between them. The CDR3 length is 17 residues. Written as DNA, the CDR3 is TGTGCCAGCAGCTTACGGCTAGCGCAGAGCTCCTACAATGAGCAGTTCTTC. Translation: CASSLRLAQSSYNEQFF.

Regarding this clone: The sample contains more than one DNA sequence encoding this CDR3. This chain uses TRBV27 with TRBJ2-3; D unclear. Trimming took 4 bases from V and 2 from J, leaving 4 bases between them. The CDR3 is made up of 12 amino acids. In germline, CDR1 is MNHEY, CDR2 SMNVEV (reference sequence). As DNA, the CDR3 is TGTGCCAGCAGTTCTCCCACAGATACGCAGTATTTT. Translating gives CASSSPTDTQYF.

The V and J genes are TRBV28 and TRBJ2-3; 9 bases match TRBD1. Germline CDR1 MDHEN, CDR2 SYDVKM. J was trimmed by 0 bases and V by 5 bases; bases with no gene match: 6. The CDR3 extends over 16 amino acids. DNA for the CDR3: TGTGCCAGCAGTGCACAGGGGGCCCTTAGCACAGATACGCAGTATTTT. As protein: CASSAQGALSTDTQYF.

The genes are TRBV6-5 and TRBJ2-2; 7 bases fit TRBD1. The J segment lost 8 bases and the V segment lost 6 bases, leaving 6 bases of the junction unmatched. Germline CDR1 is MNHEY and CDR2 is SVGAGI. CDR3 size: 13 residues. DNA for the CDR3: TGTGCCAGCAGCACCGACAGGGAGGGGGAGCTGTTTTTT. Its translation is CASSTDREGELFF.

The chain has TRBV14 and TRBJ2-5; no clear D gene. CDR1 and CDR2 (germline): SGHDN, FVKESK. The CDR3 consists of 12 residues. Trimming cost V 8 bases and J 3 bases, with 10 bases left between them. In DNA form, the CDR3 reads TGTGCCAGCCCCCGAGGAGAAGAGACCCAGTACTTC. Protein sequence: CASPRGEETQYF.

The chain is built from TRBV9 and TRBJ1-3; unclear D gene. Germline V CDR1 and CDR2: SGDLS, YYNGEE. Trimming shortened V by 0 bases and J by 2 bases, and 6 bases separated the two germline ends. The CDR3 runs to 14 residues. CDR3 DNA: TGTGCCAGCAGCGTAGACCGAACTGGAAACACCATATATTTT. It yields the protein CASSVDRTGNTIYF.

V gene TRBV27 combines with J gene TRBJ1-1, with D perhaps TRBD1 (6 bases). The CDR3 totals 15 residues. V lost 4 bases, J lost 0 bases, and 12 bases lay in between. CDR1 is MNHEY, CDR2 SMNVEV, per germline (reference sequence). The CDR3 sequence is CASSSDRILNTEAFF. Here the CDR3 DNA reads TGTGCCAGCAGTTCCGACAGGATATTGAACACTGAAGCTTTCTTT.

The CDR3 DNA sequence: TGTGCCAGCAGTTTGTGGCAGATATCGAACACTGAAGCTTTCTTT. Encoded protein: CASSLWQISNTEAFF. The chain links TRBV28 to TRBJ1-1; D not resolved. Trimming shortened V by 3 bases and J by 1 base, and 12 bases separated the two germline ends. The germline V gene has CDR1 MDHEN and CDR2 SYDVKM. CDR3 length: 15 amino acids.

The chain is built from TRBV7-3 and TRBJ1-2; D gene ambiguous. This CDR3 is built from 13 residues. The V and J ends lost 1 base and 8 bases respectively, with 11 bases between them. Germline loops: CDR1 SGHTA, CDR2 FQGTGA. Here the CDR3 DNA reads TGTGCCAGCAGCTTAAGTCGCGACGGAGGCTACACCTTC. It codes for CASSLSRDGGYTF. Variable domain in full (rest from reference TRBV7-3 and TRBJ1-2): GAGVSQTPSNKVTEKGKYVELRCDPISGHTALYWYRQSLGQGPEFLIYFQGTGAADDSGLPNDRFFAVRPEGSVSTLKIQRTERGDSAVYLCASSLSRDGGYTFGSGTRLTVV.

As DNA, the CDR3 is TGTGCCAGCAGCGCCGACTTAGCGGGAGGGCCCGAGACCCAGTACTTC. Its protein product is CASSADLAGGPETQYF. The chain recombines TRBV21-1 with TRBJ2-5; the table names TRBD2, a call not compared with the DNA. TRBV21-1 is a known pseudogene. The CDR3 extends over 16 amino acids.

The chain carries TRBV7-2 and TRBJ1-1; no reliable D call. Germline CDR1 reads SGHTA; CDR2 reads FQGNSA. V dropped 5 bases and J dropped 0 bases, with 10 bases sitting between them. CDR3 size: 14 residues. CDR3 amino acids: CASSPHRLNTEAFF. In nucleotides, the CDR3 is TGTGCCAGCAGCCCACACCGACTGAACACTGAAGCTTTCTTT. The variable domain in full, completed from reference TRBV7-2 and TRBJ1-1, reads GAGVSQSPSNKVTEKGKDVELRCDPISGHTALYWYRQSLGQGLEFLIYFQGNSAPDKSGLPSDRFSAERTGGSVSTLTIQRTQQEDSAVYLCASSPHRLNTEAFFGQGTRLTVV.

The gene calls are TRBV18 and TRBJ2-1; D assignment may be TRBD1 or TRBD2 (5 bases each). This CDR3 is 15 amino acids long. Germline V CDR1 and CDR2: KGHSH, LQKENI. Trimming removed 1 base from V and 10 bases from J, with 17 bases in between. Here the CDR3 reads CASSPRRDPSGEQFF. CDR3 sequence (DNA): TGTGCCAGCTCACCACGTAGGGACCCCTCCGGGGAGCAGTTCTTC.